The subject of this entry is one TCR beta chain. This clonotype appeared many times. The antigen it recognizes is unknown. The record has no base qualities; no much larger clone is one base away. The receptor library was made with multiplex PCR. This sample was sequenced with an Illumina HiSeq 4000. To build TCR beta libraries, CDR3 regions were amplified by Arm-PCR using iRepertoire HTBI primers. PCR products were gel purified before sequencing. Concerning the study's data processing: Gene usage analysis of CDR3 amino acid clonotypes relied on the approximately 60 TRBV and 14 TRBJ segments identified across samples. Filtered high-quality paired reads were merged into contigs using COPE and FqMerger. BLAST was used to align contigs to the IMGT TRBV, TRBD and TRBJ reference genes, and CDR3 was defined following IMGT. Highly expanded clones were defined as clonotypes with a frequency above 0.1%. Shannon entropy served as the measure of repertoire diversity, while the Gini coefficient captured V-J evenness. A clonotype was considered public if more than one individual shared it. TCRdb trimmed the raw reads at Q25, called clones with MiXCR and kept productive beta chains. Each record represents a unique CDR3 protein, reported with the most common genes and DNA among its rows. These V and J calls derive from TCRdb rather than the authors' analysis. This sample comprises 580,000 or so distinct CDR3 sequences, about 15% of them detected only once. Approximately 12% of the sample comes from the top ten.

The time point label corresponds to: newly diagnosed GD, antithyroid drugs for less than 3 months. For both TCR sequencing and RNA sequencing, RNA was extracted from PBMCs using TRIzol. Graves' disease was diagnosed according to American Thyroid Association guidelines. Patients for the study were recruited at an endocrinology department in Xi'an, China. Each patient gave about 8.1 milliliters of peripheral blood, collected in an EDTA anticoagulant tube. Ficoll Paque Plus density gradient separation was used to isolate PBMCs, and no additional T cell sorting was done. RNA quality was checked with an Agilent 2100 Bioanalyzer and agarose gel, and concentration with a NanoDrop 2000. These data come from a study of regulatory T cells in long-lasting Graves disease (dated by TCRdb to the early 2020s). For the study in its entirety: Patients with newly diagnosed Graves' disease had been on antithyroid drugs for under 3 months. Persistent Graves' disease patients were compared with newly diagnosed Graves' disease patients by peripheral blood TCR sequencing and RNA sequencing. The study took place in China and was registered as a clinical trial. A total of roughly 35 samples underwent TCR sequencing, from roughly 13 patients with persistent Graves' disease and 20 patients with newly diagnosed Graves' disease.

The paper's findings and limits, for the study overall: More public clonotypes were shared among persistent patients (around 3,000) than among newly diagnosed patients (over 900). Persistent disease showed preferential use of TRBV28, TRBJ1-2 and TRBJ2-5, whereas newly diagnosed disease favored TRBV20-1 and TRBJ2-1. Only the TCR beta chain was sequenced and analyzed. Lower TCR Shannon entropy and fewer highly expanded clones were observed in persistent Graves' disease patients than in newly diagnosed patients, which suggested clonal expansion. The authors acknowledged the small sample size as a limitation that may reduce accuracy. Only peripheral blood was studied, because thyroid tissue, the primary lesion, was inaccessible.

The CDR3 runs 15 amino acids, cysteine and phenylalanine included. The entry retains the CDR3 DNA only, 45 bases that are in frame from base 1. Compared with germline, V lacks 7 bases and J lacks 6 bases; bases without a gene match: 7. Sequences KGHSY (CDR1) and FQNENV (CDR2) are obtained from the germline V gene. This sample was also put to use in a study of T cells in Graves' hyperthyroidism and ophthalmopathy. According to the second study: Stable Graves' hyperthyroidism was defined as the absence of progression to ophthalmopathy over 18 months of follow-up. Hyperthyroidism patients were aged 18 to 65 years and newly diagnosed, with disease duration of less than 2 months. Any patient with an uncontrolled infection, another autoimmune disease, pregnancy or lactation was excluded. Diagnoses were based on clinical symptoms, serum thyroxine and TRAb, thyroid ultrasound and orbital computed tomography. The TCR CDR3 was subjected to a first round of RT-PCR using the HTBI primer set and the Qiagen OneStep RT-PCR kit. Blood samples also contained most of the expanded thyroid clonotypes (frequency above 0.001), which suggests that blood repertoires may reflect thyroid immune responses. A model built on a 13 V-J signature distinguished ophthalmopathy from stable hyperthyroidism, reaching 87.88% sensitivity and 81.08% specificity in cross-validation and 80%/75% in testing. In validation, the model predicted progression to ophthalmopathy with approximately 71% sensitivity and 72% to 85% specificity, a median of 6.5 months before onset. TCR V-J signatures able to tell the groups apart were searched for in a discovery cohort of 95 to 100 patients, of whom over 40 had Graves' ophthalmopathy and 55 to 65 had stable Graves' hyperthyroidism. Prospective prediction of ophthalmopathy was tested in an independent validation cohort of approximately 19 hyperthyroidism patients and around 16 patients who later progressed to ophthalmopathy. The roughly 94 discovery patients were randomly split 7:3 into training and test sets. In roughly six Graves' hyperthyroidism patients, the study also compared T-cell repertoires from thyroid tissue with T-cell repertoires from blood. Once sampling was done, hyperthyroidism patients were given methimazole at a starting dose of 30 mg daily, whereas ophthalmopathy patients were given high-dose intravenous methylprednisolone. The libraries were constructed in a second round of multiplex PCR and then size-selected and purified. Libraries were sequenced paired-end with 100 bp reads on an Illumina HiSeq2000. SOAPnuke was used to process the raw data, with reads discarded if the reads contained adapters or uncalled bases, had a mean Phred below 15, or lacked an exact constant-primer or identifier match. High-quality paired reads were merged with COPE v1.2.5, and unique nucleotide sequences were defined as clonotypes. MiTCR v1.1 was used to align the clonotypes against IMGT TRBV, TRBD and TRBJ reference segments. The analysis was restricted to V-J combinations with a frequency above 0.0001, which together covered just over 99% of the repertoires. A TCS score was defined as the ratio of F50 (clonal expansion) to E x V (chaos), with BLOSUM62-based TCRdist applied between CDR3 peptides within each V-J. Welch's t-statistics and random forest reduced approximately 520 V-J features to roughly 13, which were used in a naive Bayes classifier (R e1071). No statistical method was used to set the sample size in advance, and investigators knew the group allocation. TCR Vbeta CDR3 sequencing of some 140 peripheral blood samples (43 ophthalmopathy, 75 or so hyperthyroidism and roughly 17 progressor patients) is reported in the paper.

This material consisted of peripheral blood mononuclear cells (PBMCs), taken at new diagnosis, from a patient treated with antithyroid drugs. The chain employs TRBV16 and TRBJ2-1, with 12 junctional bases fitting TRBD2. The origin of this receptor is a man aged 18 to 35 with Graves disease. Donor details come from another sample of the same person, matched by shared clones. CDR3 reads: CASKPTSGSSNEQFF. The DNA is TGTGCCAGCAAACCGACTAGCGGGAGCTCCAATGAGCAGTTCTTC.